The 7 T cell receptor beta chains given below trace back to one sample, sequenced in a study of OX40 agonist ivuxolimab in advanced cancers. Generated by immunoSEQ multiplex PCR, the TCRdb table keeps only in-frame clones and is missing some. This sample has some 80,000 clones, with about four fifths found just once. The sequenced sample was CD4+ or CD8+ T cells sorted from blood, obtained in a trial of the OX40 agonist ivuxolimab. The receptors here all came from an adult with an advanced solid tumor such as melanoma, head and neck, liver or kidney cancer.

The genes are TRBV7-9 and TRBJ1-3; tentative D call: TRBD1 (5 bases). The CDR3 is 15 residues long. V lost 5 bases and J 4 bases, leaving 15 bases between the germline ends. Germline V gene lookup returns CDR1 SEHNR and CDR2 FQNEAQ (reference sequence). The DNA of the CDR3 is TGTGCCAGCAGCCCCCCGGGACCGCGCGGAAACACCATATATTTT. Protein: CASSPPGPRGNTIYF.

This chain joins TRBV6-5 and TRBJ2-3, with 9 bases identical to TRBD2. The CDR3 covers 15 residues. In germline, CDR1 is MNHEY, CDR2 SVGAGI. Losses at the gene ends were 3 bases for V and 6 bases for J; bases not matched to a gene: 7. The chain's CDR3 is CASSYGAGGRDTQYF. The CDR3 nucleotides read TGTGCCAGCAGTTATGGGGCGGGAGGGCGTGATACGCAGTATTTT.

This sequence joins TRBV28 and TRBJ2-3; 8 bases align to TRBD1. Trimming took 2 bases from V and 3 from J; bases not matched to a gene: 7. The length of the CDR3 is 16 residues. Germline lookup yields CDR1 MDHEN and CDR2 SYDVKM. The chain's CDR3 is CASSLGQGARTDTQYF. Here the CDR3 DNA reads TGTGCCAGCAGTTTAGGGCAGGGGGCGAGGACAGATACGCAGTATTTT.

The J gene is TRBJ1-1, the V gene TRBV10-3, with TRBD1 as a possible D gene (6 bases). The CDR3 totals 12 residues. In germline, CDR1 is ENHRY, CDR2 SYGVKD. V dropped 3 bases and J dropped 6 bases, with 8 bases sitting between them. The CDR3 is CAISEDRSEAFF. The CDR3, as DNA: TGTGCCATCAGTGAAGACAGGTCTGAAGCTTTCTTT.

J is TRBJ2-5 and V is TRBV4-1; perhaps D is TRBD1 or TRBD2 (5 bases each). The germline V and J ends were trimmed by 4 bases and 7 bases, with 16 bases remaining between them. The CDR3 consists of 14 residues. Germline values: CDR1 MGHRA, CDR2 YSYEKL. The CDR3 DNA reads as TGCGCCAGCAGCCCCCCCGGGGCGCAACTGACCCAGTACTTC. This codes for CASSPPGAQLTQYF.

V is TRBV7-8 and J is TRBJ1-4; the D gene is possibly TRBD1 (5 bases). Trimming took 3 bases from V and 8 from J, leaving 16 bases between them. Per germline, CDR1 SGHVS and CDR2 FQNEAQ. The CDR3 runs to 15 residues. The CDR3 reads CASSFAGGIEEKLFF. In nucleotides, the CDR3 is TGTGCCAGCAGCTTTGCCGGGGGAATCGAGGAAAAACTGTTTTTT.

The gene calls are TRBV19 and TRBJ2-1; a weak D match, TRBD2 (6 bases). The V and J ends lost 3 bases and 1 base respectively, with 13 bases between them. Germline CDR1 is LNHDA and CDR2 is SQIVND (reference sequence). The CDR3 extends over 16 amino acids. The CDR3 DNA sequence: TGTGCCAGTAGTATGGGGGGACGTGGATCCTACAATGAGCAGTTCTTC. Protein product: CASSMGGRGSYNEQFF. Complete variable domain (other parts from reference TRBV19 and TRBJ2-1): DGGITQSPKYLFRKEGQNVTLSCEQNLNHDAMYWYRQDPGQGLRLIYYSQIVNDFQKGDIAEGYSVSREKKESFPLTVTSAQKNPTAFYLCASSMGGRGSYNEQFFGPGTRLTVL.